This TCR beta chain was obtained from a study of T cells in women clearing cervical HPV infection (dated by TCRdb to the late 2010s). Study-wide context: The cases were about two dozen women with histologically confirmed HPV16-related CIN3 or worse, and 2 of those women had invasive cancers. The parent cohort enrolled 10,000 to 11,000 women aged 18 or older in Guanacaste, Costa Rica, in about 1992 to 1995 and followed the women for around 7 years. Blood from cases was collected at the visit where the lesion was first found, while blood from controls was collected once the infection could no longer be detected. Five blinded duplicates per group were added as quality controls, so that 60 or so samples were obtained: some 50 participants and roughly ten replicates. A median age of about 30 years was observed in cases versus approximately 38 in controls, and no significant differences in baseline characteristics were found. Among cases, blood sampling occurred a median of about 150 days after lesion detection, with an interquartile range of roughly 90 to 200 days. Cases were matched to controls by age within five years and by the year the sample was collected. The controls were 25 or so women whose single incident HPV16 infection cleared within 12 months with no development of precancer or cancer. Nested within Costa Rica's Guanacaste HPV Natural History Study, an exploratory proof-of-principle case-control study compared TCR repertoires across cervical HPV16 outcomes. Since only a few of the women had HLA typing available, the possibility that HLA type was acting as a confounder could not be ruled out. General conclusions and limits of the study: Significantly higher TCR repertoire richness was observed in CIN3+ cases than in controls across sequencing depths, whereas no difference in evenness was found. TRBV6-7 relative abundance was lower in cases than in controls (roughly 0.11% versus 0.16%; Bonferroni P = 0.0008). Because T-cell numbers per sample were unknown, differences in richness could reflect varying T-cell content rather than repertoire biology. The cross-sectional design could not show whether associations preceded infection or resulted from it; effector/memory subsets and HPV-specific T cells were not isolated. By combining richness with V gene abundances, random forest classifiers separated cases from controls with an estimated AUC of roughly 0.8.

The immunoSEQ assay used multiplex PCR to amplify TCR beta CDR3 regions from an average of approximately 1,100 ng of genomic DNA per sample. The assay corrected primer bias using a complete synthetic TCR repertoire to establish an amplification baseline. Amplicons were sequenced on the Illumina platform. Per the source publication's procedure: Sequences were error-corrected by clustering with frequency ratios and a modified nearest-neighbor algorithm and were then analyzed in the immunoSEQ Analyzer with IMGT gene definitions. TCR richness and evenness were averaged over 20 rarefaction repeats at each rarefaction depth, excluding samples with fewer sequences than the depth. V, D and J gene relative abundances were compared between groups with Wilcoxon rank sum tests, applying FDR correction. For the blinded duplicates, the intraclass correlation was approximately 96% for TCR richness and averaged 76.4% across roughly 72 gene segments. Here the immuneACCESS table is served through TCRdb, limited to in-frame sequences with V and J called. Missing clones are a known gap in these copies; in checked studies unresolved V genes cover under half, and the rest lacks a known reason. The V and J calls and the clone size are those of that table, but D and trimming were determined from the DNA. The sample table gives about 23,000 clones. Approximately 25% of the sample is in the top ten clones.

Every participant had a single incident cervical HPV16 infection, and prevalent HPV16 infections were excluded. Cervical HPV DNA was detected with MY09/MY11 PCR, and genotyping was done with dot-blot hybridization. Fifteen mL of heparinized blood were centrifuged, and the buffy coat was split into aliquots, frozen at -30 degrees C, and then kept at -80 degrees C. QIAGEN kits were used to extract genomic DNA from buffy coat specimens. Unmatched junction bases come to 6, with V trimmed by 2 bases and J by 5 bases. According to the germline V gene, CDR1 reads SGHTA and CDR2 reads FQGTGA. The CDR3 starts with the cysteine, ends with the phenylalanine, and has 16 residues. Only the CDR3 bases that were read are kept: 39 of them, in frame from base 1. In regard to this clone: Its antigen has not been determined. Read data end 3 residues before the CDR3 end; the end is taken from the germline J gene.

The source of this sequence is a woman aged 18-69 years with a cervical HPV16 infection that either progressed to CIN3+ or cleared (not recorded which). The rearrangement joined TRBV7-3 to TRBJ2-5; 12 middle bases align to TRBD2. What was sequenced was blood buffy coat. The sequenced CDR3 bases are TGTGCCAGCAGCTTATTAGGGCTAGCGGGGGGGGAGACC. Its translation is CASSLLGLAGGET. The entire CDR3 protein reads CASSLLGLAGGETQYF.